The rows below give T cell receptor beta chains drawn from one sample of a study of T-cell reconstitution after alpha-beta-depleted transplantation in children. TCRdb used MiXCR to reprocess the PCR reads, holding one entry per CDR3 protein. The sample includes some 350,000 distinct CDR3 sequences, under 13% of them seen just once. The source was PBMCs from the stem cell graft donor, collected from the stem cell graft. All receptors derive from a human donor who donated a stem cell graft to a child with acute lymphoblastic leukemia. Both conserved end residues are part of each CDR3. Fields, in order: J gene, clone size, V gene, D gene, CDR3 DNA, CDR3 protein. The D gene is left open where the match is weak. The size field is filled for only some rows; it gives once, few, many or a size class.

J gene: TRBJ1-6; clone size: .; V gene: TRBV29-1; D gene: TRBD1; CDR3 DNA: TGCGCCTATGGGACAGGGAACTCCTATAATTCACCCCTCCACTTT; CDR3 protein: CAYGTGNSYNSPLHF
J gene: TRBJ1-5; clone size: .; V gene: TRBV7-8; D gene: .; CDR3 DNA: TGTGCCAGCAGCTTCCACTATAGCAATCAGCCCCAGCATTTT; CDR3 protein: CASSFHYSNQPQHF
J gene: TRBJ2-1; clone size: many; V gene: TRBV7-2; D gene: TRBD2; CDR3 DNA: TGTGCCAGCAGCTTAGGGCTAGCGGCGAACAATGAGCAGTTCTTC; CDR3 protein: CASSLGLAANNEQFF
J gene: TRBJ1-5; clone size: many; V gene: TRBV5-1; D gene: TRBD1; CDR3 DNA: TGCGCCAGCAGGGAAACAGGGGATAGCAATCAGCCCCAGCATTTT; CDR3 protein: CASRETGDSNQPQHF
J gene: TRBJ2-3; clone size: many; V gene: TRBV30; D gene: .; CDR3 DNA: TGTGCCTGGAGTGAAACCTCAGATACGCAGTATTTT; CDR3 protein: CAWSETSDTQYF
J gene: TRBJ2-7; clone size: .; V gene: TRBV25-1; D gene: .; CDR3 DNA: TGTGCCAGCAATGAACCCAACACGGACGAGCAGTACTTC; CDR3 protein: CASNEPNTDEQYF
J gene: TRBJ1-4; clone size: many; V gene: TRBV4-3; D gene: .; CDR3 DNA: TGCGCCAGCAGCTGGTCTACAACTAATGAAAAACTGTTTTTT; CDR3 protein: CASSWSTTNEKLFF
J gene: TRBJ2-4; clone size: .; V gene: TRBV5-6; D gene: .; CDR3 DNA: TGTGCCAGCAGCACCAGACGGAAACTAGCCAAAAACATTCAGTACTTC; CDR3 protein: CASSTRRKLAKNIQYF
J gene: TRBJ2-5; clone size: few; V gene: TRBV20-1; D gene: .; CDR3 DNA: TGCAGTGCTAGCCCAGGGCCGGAAGAGACCCAGTACTTC; CDR3 protein: CSASPGPEETQYF
J gene: TRBJ2-7; clone size: .; V gene: TRBV12-3/TRBV12-4; D gene: TRBD2; CDR3 DNA: TGTGCCAGCAGTTTAAGCGGGAGGGCCGGCGAGCAGTACTTC; CDR3 protein: CASSLSGRAGEQYF
J gene: TRBJ2-3; clone size: few; V gene: TRBV5-6; D gene: .; CDR3 DNA: TGTGCCAGCAGCTTGGTAGCCTCTGTTACCGCAGATACGCAGTATTTT; CDR3 protein: CASSLVASVTADTQYF
J gene: TRBJ2-7; clone size: few; V gene: TRBV5-1; D gene: .; CDR3 DNA: TGCGCCAGCAGCTTGGCCCAGGGGGGTTCGGGCGAGCAGTACTTC; CDR3 protein: CASSLAQGGSGEQYF
J gene: TRBJ2-7; clone size: .; V gene: TRBV12-3/TRBV12-4; D gene: .; CDR3 DNA: TGTGCCAGCAGTTTGGGACGTGGAGTCGGTGAGCAGTACTTC; CDR3 protein: CASSLGRGVGEQYF
J gene: TRBJ2-1; clone size: many; V gene: TRBV9; D gene: .; CDR3 DNA: TGTGCCAGCAGCGTAGGGTCTCGGGCGATACGGCAGTTCTTC; CDR3 protein: CASSVGSRAIRQFF
J gene: TRBJ2-7; clone size: .; V gene: TRBV5-5; D gene: TRBD2; CDR3 DNA: TGTGCCAGCACCCTGGCGGGAGGGTCCTACGAGCAGTACTTC; CDR3 protein: CASTLAGGSYEQYF
J gene: TRBJ1-1; clone size: .; V gene: TRBV6-6; D gene: .; CDR3 DNA: TGTGCCAGCACTTACGGCCCGAGGGCTGAAGCTTTCTTT; CDR3 protein: CASTYGPRAEAFF
J gene: TRBJ2-3; clone size: few; V gene: TRBV4-3; D gene: .; CDR3 DNA: TGCGCCAGCAGCCAAGATCTACGCGGGACAAACACAGATACGCAGTATTTT; CDR3 protein: CASSQDLRGTNTDTQYF
J gene: TRBJ2-5; clone size: few; V gene: TRBV11-2; D gene: .; CDR3 DNA: TGTGCCAGCAGCTTCGAAAAAGGGACCCAGTACTTC; CDR3 protein: CASSFEKGTQYF
J gene: TRBJ1-2; clone size: few; V gene: TRBV20-1; D gene: .; CDR3 DNA: TGCAGTGCTAAACGGGCAGGGAGCGGCTACACCTTC; CDR3 protein: CSAKRAGSGYTF
J gene: TRBJ1-4; clone size: .; V gene: TRBV12-3/TRBV12-4; D gene: .; CDR3 DNA: TGTGCCAGCAGTCCGTTGACAGGAAACAATGAAAAACTGTTTTTT; CDR3 protein: CASSPLTGNNEKLFF
J gene: TRBJ2-1; clone size: .; V gene: TRBV12-3/TRBV12-4; D gene: TRBD2; CDR3 DNA: TGTGCCAGCATCTTCCAGGCGGGAGTGCCCTACAATGAGCAGTTCTTC; CDR3 protein: CASIFQAGVPYNEQFF
J gene: TRBJ2-1; clone size: .; V gene: TRBV4-3; D gene: .; CDR3 DNA: TGCGCCAGCAGCCAAGATGGCAGAAGCTGGCAGTTCTTC; CDR3 protein: CASSQDGRSWQFF
J gene: TRBJ2-5; clone size: .; V gene: TRBV7-8; D gene: TRBD2; CDR3 DNA: TGTGCCAGCAGCCAAGGGGGGCTCGGGAGGGCCGGGGAGACCCAGTACTTC; CDR3 protein: CASSQGGLGRAGETQYF
J gene: TRBJ1-3; clone size: few; V gene: TRBV3-1; D gene: TRBD1; CDR3 DNA: TGTGCCAGCAGGGACAGGGGAATTTCTGGAAACACCATATATTTT; CDR3 protein: CASRDRGISGNTIYF
J gene: TRBJ1-2; clone size: many; V gene: TRBV7-9; D gene: .; CDR3 DNA: TGTGCCAGCCGTCGCCGAGGTAGAGCTAACTATGGCTACACCTTC; CDR3 protein: CASRRRGRANYGYTF
J gene: TRBJ2-7; clone size: few; V gene: TRBV7-2; D gene: .; CDR3 DNA: TGTGCCAGCAGCGATTACAACCAGCAGTACTTC; CDR3 protein: CASSDYNQQYF
J gene: TRBJ2-2; clone size: few; V gene: TRBV9; D gene: TRBD2; CDR3 DNA: TGTGCCAGCAGCGTAGACCCCTTCGCGGGAGGGAACACCGGGGAGCTGTTTTTT; CDR3 protein: CASSVDPFAGGNTGELFF
J gene: TRBJ2-1; clone size: few; V gene: TRBV2; D gene: TRBD2; CDR3 DNA: TGTGCCAGCAGTAAGACTAGCGGGACTCACAATGAGCAGTTCTTC; CDR3 protein: CASSKTSGTHNEQFF
J gene: TRBJ1-5; clone size: many; V gene: TRBV10-3; D gene: .; CDR3 DNA: TGTGCCATCAGTGACGGAAGGGGAAGGAATCAGCCCCAGCATTTT; CDR3 protein: CAISDGRGRNQPQHF
J gene: TRBJ2-7; clone size: few; V gene: TRBV7-9; D gene: TRBD2; CDR3 DNA: TGTGCCAGCAGCGACGGGACTACACATCCCTACGAGCAGTACTTC; CDR3 protein: CASSDGTTHPYEQYF
J gene: TRBJ2-1; clone size: .; V gene: TRBV28; D gene: TRBD2; CDR3 DNA: TGTGCCAGCAGTTACCTAGCGGGAGGGAAAAACAATGAGCAGTTCTTC; CDR3 protein: CASSYLAGGKNNEQFF
J gene: TRBJ2-7; clone size: few; V gene: TRBV7-9; D gene: TRBD2; CDR3 DNA: TGTGCCAGCAGCTTGGAGATGACTAGCCACGAGCAGTACTTC; CDR3 protein: CASSLEMTSHEQYF
J gene: TRBJ2-3; clone size: few; V gene: TRBV20-1; D gene: .; CDR3 DNA: TGCAGTGCTACTCCAGGGGCCACAGATACGCAGTATTTT; CDR3 protein: CSATPGATDTQYF
J gene: TRBJ2-3; clone size: few; V gene: TRBV7-6; D gene: TRBD2; CDR3 DNA: TGTGCCAGCAGCTTAAAAGCGGGAGGGCCCACAGATACGCAGTATTTT; CDR3 protein: CASSLKAGGPTDTQYF
J gene: TRBJ2-3; clone size: .; V gene: TRBV27; D gene: TRBD1; CDR3 DNA: TGTGCCAGCAGTCTCGTGGGCGAGGGGGCGGATACGCAGTATTTT; CDR3 protein: CASSLVGEGADTQYF
J gene: TRBJ2-7; clone size: few; V gene: TRBV7-9; D gene: TRBD1; CDR3 DNA: TGTGCCAGCAGCTTACCCAAGCCGGGACAGGGTGCCTACGAGCAGTACTTC; CDR3 protein: CASSLPKPGQGAYEQYF
J gene: TRBJ2-1; clone size: .; V gene: TRBV12-3/TRBV12-4; D gene: .; CDR3 DNA: TGTGCCAGCAGGAGGACAGCCGGGTTTGGAGAGCAGTTCTTC; CDR3 protein: CASRRTAGFGEQFF
J gene: TRBJ1-6; clone size: .; V gene: TRBV4-1; D gene: .; CDR3 DNA: TGCGCCAGCAGCCTCCCATCGGACAGAGGGAGTTCACCCCTCCACTTT; CDR3 protein: CASSLPSDRGSSPLHF
J gene: TRBJ2-7; clone size: .; V gene: TRBV7-9; D gene: .; CDR3 DNA: TGTGCCAGCAGCTCTCCCGCCGGCTACGAGCAGTACTTC; CDR3 protein: CASSSPAGYEQYF
J gene: TRBJ2-7; clone size: .; V gene: TRBV5-1; D gene: .; CDR3 DNA: TGCGCCAGCAGCGCGCCGGGACACGACTACGAGCAGTACTTC; CDR3 protein: CASSAPGHDYEQYF
J gene: TRBJ2-1; clone size: .; V gene: TRBV21-1; D gene: .; CDR3 DNA: TGTGCCAGCAGCAAACCCGGGTCCCCCCCCTACAATGAGCAGTTCTTC; CDR3 protein: CASSKPGSPPYNEQFF
J gene: TRBJ2-1; clone size: few; V gene: TRBV28; D gene: .; CDR3 DNA: TGTGCCAGCAGGGGGCCAGGGGAAGGGGCCTACAATGAGCAGTTCTTC; CDR3 protein: CASRGPGEGAYNEQFF